This TCR beta chain is drawn from a study of cytomegalovirus exposure and HLA in healthy donors. The study ran its PCR with 60 Vbeta and 13 Jbeta primers. Profiled with immunoSEQ multiplex PCR; TCRdb holds only in-frame clones, not every one. This sample has 85,000 to 100,000 clones, with about 76% found just once. 14 amino acids form the CDR3, both terminal residues included. CDR1 is MGHRA, CDR2 YSYEKL, per germline. The table lists this clone with a few counts. What it binds is unknown. In this CDR3 the conserved last residue, phenylalanine or tryptophan, is missing, so a read error is likely. No DNA is shown, since the ends of the CDR3 on it are uncertain; the CDR3 is the one TCRdb lists. Study-wide points: An assumption of roughly uniform sequencing depth across donors underlay the presence/absence analyses. In vitro, a few CMV-associated chains proved specific for CMV antigens. Most of the TCR beta V segments (in an earlier analysis) were productive either about 87% or about 30% of the time.

Sequencing was carried out using PBMCs. V and J are TRBV4-1 and TRBJ1-2; TRBD1 is the table's D call, not checked against the DNA. The sequence was collected from a woman between 35 and 50 years old in good health and CMV-seronegative. CDR3 amino acids: CASSQGRGGYGYTV.